A single sample is the source of the 20 T cell receptor beta chains below, sequenced in a study of T cells in Graves' hyperthyroidism and ophthalmopathy. It was RNA transcripts that yielded the amplified TCR beta CDR3 regions. First-round RT-PCR with HTBI primers amplified the TCR CDR3 region. TCRdb re-called the multiplex PCR reads with MiXCR, one entry per CDR3 protein. The sample carries roughly 100,000 distinct CDR3 sequences, 40% to 50% recorded once. The sequenced sample consisted of blood. The origin of the receptors is a man aged 35 to 55 with Graves' hyperthyroidism.

V is TRBV20-1 and J is TRBJ2-1; 8 bases are shared with TRBD1. From germline, CDR1 is DFQATT and CDR2 SNEGSKA (reference sequence). V lost 5 bases, J lost 5 bases, and 8 bases stayed unmatched. This CDR3 has 14 residues. This chain's CDR3 is CSALIRTGHNEQFF. For the CDR3, the DNA is TGCAGTGCTCTGATCCGGACAGGGCACAATGAGCAGTTCTTC.

With regard to this clonotype: Relative to the germline gene, one junction end is altered; a read error may explain this. This chain connects TRBV9 to TRBJ2-3, with D maybe TRBD2 (6 bases). Per the germline V gene, CDR1 is SGDLS and CDR2 is YYNGEE. The CDR3 covers 13 residues. The CDR3 region has the DNA TGTGCCAGCAGCGACGGGACTCCGGATACGCGGTATTTT. Its protein is CASSDGTPDTRYF.

In this sample, this clonotype turned up a few times. CDR3 DNA: TGCAGTGCTAGGGGGAATTATGAGCAGTTCTTC. It is translated as CSARGNYEQFF. The V gene is TRBV20-1, the J gene TRBJ2-1; D is unresolved. This CDR3 is 11 amino acids long. Germline lookup yields CDR1 DFQATT and CDR2 SNEGSKA (reference sequence). The V gene lost 3 bases and the J gene lost 8 bases, with 8 bases spanning the gap.

This clonotype appeared a single time. The chain links TRBV20-1 to TRBJ2-7; the D call may be TRBD1 or TRBD2 (6 bases each). Trimming shortened V by 1 base and J by 3 bases, and 10 bases separated the two germline ends. CDR1 DFQATT and CDR2 SNEGSKA come from the germline V gene (reference sequence). The CDR3 contains 13 residues. The CDR3 here is CSARGGANYEQYF. As DNA, the CDR3 is TGCAGTGCTAGAGGGGGGGCCAACTACGAGCAGTACTTC.

This clonotype has ten or more counts. The chain recombines TRBV2 with TRBJ2-2; D gene ambiguous. Germline CDR1 is SNHLY and CDR2 is FYNNEI. Trimming pared 1 base from V and 4 bases from J, leaving 7 bases between. The CDR3 sequence is 14 residues long. CDR3: CASSEVLFTGELFF. CDR3 sequence (DNA): TGTGCCAGCAGTGAAGTTCTTTTCACCGGGGAGCTGTTTTTT.

At least ten counts were recorded for this clonotype. The chain is built from TRBV19 and TRBJ1-5, with no clear D. Trimming removed 8 bases at V and 4 bases at J, with 9 bases between. The CDR3 is 12 amino acids. CDR1 and CDR2 (germline): LNHDA, SQIVND (reference sequence). CDR3 nucleotides: TGTGCCAGTTCCGACCGTAATCAGCCCCAGCATTTT. It codes for CASSDRNQPQHF.

This clonotype was recorded at least ten times. The chain has TRBV29-1 and TRBJ2-1; a possible D gene is TRBD2 (6 bases). Trimming left V 6 bases short and J 7 bases short, with 13 bases between. Per germline, CDR1 SQVTM and CDR2 ANQGSEA. The CDR3 runs to 12 residues. CDR3 sequence: CSVWRRDNEQFF. The CDR3 bases are TGCAGCGTCTGGAGGCGGGATAATGAGCAGTTCTTC.

Concerning this clonotype itself: One end of the junction fails to match germline, which may point to a read error. This chain connects TRBV10-3 to TRBJ1-4, with a weak D call TRBD1 (5 bases). The CDR3 covers 13 residues. Germline values: CDR1 ENHRY, CDR2 SYGVKD. CDR3 DNA sequence: TGTGCCAGCAGTGAAATCGGGGGGGAAAAACTGTTTTTT. Translating gives CASSEIGGEKLFF.

This clonotype showed up many times. V and J are TRBV4-3 and TRBJ1-2; D gene uncertain. This CDR3 spans 16 amino acids. The V gene's germline CDR1 is LGHNA and CDR2 YSLEER. V dropped 6 bases and J dropped 2 bases, with 19 bases sitting between them. The CDR3 sequence: CASRRTSGEPNYGYTF. The CDR3 nucleotides read TGCGCCAGCAGGCGAACATCAGGTGAACCGAACTATGGCTACACCTTC.

This clonotype showed up many times. V usage is TRBV7-3 and J usage is TRBJ1-3; TRBD1 might be the D (6 bases). Germline-derived CDR1 and CDR2 are SGHTA and FQGTGA. Deletions cut 2 bases from V and 10 bases from J, with 15 bases between. The CDR3 spans 14 residues. CDR3 sequence: CASSLLRQAKTIYF. The CDR3 region has the DNA TGTGCCAGCAGCTTACTTCGACAGGCGAAGACCATATATTTT.

This clonotype was detected many times. The chain carries TRBV19 and TRBJ2-1; D remains unclear. The length of the CDR3 is 13 residues. Germline values: CDR1 LNHDA, CDR2 SQIVND (reference sequence). V shed 5 bases and J shed 10 bases, with 15 bases lying between them. The CDR3 DNA is TGTGCCAGTAGTCCTCGACTGGTTTCCGAGCAGTTCTTC. Translating gives CASSPRLVSEQFF.

This clonotype was found many times. The chain is built from TRBV5-6 and TRBJ2-3; TRBD1 agrees at 12 bases. This CDR3 has 15 amino acids. Per germline, CDR1 SGHDT and CDR2 YYEEEE. Trimming removed 3 bases from V and 4 bases from J; junction bases left unmatched: 3. The CDR3 is CASSSRDRGPDTQYF. Here the CDR3 DNA reads TGTGCCAGCAGCTCGCGGGACAGGGGGCCAGATACGCAGTATTTT.

Turning to this clonotype: It may be a read error: a sequence one base away is much more abundant. The chain has TRBV13 and TRBJ2-1; no clear D gene. Germline values: CDR1 PRHDT, CDR2 FYEKMQ (reference sequence). The CDR3 sequence is 13 residues long. The V end lost 5 bases, the J end lost 9 bases, and 14 bases lay between the germline ends. CDR3 protein: CASSTWMVAEQFF. CDR3 coding DNA: TGTGCCAGCAGCACATGGATGGTGGCTGAGCAGTTCTTC.

Concerning this clonotype itself: The CDR3 ends on some other residue instead of the conserved phenylalanine or tryptophan, so this is likely a read error. V usage is TRBV4-1 and J usage is TRBJ2-5, with TRBD2 identical over 13 bases. V lost 6 bases and J lost 3; bases outside the gene matches: 7. Germline V gene data show CDR1 as MGHRA and CDR2 as YSYEKL. The CDR3 is 16 amino acids. CDR3 amino acids: CASSLGTSGTEETQYC. CDR3 coding DNA: TGCGCCAGCAGTCTAGGGACTAGCGGGACTGAAGAGACCCAGTACTGC.

This clonotype was picked up many times. This chain links TRBV12-3 or TRBV12-4 with TRBJ1-6, with D possibly matching TRBD1 (5 bases). The CDR3 runs 13 residues. V lost 5 bases and J 4 bases, leaving 6 bases between the germline ends. Here the CDR3 reads CASSQGYNSPLHF. DNA for the CDR3: TGTGCCAGCAGTCAGGGATATAATTCACCCCTCCACTTT.

This clonotype was seen ten or more times. This chain uses TRBV9 with TRBJ2-1; D ambiguous. V was shortened by 2 bases and J by 2 bases, with 5 bases between the two germline ends. The CDR3 is 13 amino acids. The germline gives CDR1 SGDLS, CDR2 YYNGEE. The CDR3 spells CASSVGTYNEQFF. In DNA, the CDR3 is TGTGCCAGCAGCGTGGGTACCTACAATGAGCAGTTCTTC.

The chain carries TRBV2 and TRBJ2-3; no reliable D call. Trimming took 6 bases from V and 2 from J, leaving 21 bases between them. CDR3 length: 17 amino acids. CDR1 SNHLY and CDR2 FYNNEI come from the germline V gene. This CDR3 is CASRARIVVLLTDTQYF. CDR3 bases: TGTGCCAGCAGGGCTAGGATAGTAGTTCTGCTCACAGATACGCAGTATTTT.

The sample holds many counts of this clonotype. The rearrangement joins TRBV2 to TRBJ2-2; D uncertain. Germline V lookup: CDR1 SNHLY, CDR2 FYNNEI. Deletions cut 7 bases from V and 6 bases from J, with 15 bases between. The CDR3 is made up of 14 amino acids. DNA for the CDR3: TGTGCCAGCACTTTGATGGGATCGGCCGGGGAGCTGTTTTTT. The encoded protein is CASTLMGSAGELFF. The whole variable domain, filled in from reference TRBV2 and TRBJ2-2, reads EPEVTQTPSHQVTQMGQEVILRCVPISNHLYFYWYRQILGQKVEFLVSFYNNEISEKSEIFDDQFSVERPDGSNFTLKIRSTKLEDSAMYFCASTLMGSAGELFFGEGSRLTVL.

A word on this clonotype: With a much larger clone just one base away, this may be a read error. The rearrangement uses TRBV19 and TRBJ2-7; TRBD2 agrees at 8 bases. Germline trimming cut 3 bases from V and 6 bases from J; bases unmatched to any gene: 7. The CDR3 consists of 14 residues. From germline, CDR1 is LNHDA and CDR2 SQIVND (reference sequence). The CDR3 here is CASSIPAGEVEQYF. The DNA for the CDR3 is TGTGCCAGTAGTATCCCAGCGGGAGAGGTCGAGCAGTACTTC.

V usage is TRBV7-9 and J usage is TRBJ2-7; TRBD2 aligns across 7 bases. Germline trimming cut 6 bases from V and 3 bases from J; bases unmatched to any gene: 8. Germline CDR1 is SEHNR and CDR2 is FQNEAQ (reference sequence). CDR3 length: 14 residues. As DNA, the CDR3 is TGTGCCAGCAGTCCTGGGGCTAGCGGCTACGAGCAGTACTTC. Translation gives CASSPGASGYEQYF.